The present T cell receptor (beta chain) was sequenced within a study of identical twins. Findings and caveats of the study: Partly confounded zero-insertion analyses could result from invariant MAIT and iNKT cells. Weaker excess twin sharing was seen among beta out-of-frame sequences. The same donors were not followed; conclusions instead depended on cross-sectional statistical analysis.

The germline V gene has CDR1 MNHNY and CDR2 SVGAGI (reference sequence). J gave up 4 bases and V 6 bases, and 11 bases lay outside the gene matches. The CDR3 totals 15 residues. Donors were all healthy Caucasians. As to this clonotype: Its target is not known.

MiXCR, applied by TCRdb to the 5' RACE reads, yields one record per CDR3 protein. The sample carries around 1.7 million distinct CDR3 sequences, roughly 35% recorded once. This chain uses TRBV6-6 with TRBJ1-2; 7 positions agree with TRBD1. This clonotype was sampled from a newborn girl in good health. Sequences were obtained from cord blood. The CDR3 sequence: CASSPTGIGSYGYTF. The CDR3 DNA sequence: TGTGCCAGCAGCCCGACAGGGATAGGAAGCTATGGCTACACCTTC.